Below, one T cell receptor beta chain is given with its context. The sample is drawn from a study of T cell changes during pregnancy in multiple sclerosis. The assay was immunoSEQ multiplex PCR, and TCRdb's table has in-frame clones only and misses some. This sample has 110,000 or so clones, with approximately 93% found just once. This sequence was found in a female donor with multiple sclerosis, enrolled in a pregnancy study. Here the sequenced sample was peripheral blood, taken before pregnancy.

The CDR3 protein is CASSLTSVTEAFF. In nucleotides, the CDR3 is TGTGCCAGCAGCTTAACGTCAGTCACTGAAGCTTTCTTT. The chain joins TRBV7-3 to TRBJ1-1; no clear D gene. The CDR3 runs to 13 residues. Trimming left V 0 bases short and J 4 bases short, with 6 bases between. In germline, CDR1 is SGHTA, CDR2 FQGTGA.